One T cell receptor (beta chain) is described in this entry. Only one count was recorded for this clone. It lacks a known antigen. Base-call qualities are not available, and no considerably larger clone is one nucleotide away. The data belong to a study of blood T cell repertoires in COVID-19 (dated by TCRdb to 2020 to 2022). About the full investigation: Collaborator samples came from the United States, Italy and Spain and covered acute and convalescent phases of COVID-19. The prospective study material was composed of cDNA or gDNA derived from T cells, B-cell-depleted T cells, or PBMCs. Subjects who had been exposed to COVID-19, were actively infected with it, or had recovered from it provided the deeply sampled blood TCRbeta repertoires that made up the dataset. The repertoires were made available in a free public database intended to serve as a resource for research on the immune response to SARS-CoV-2. Samples came from the ongoing ImmuneRACE study (first 160 participants) plus 1,254 subjects from 6 global collaborators. A de-identified subject ID, COVID-19 status, age in years and sex were almost always included in the sample metadata. Where HLA class I and class II types were available, the types were taken from metadata supplied by the sample provider, not from assay-based typing. Findings and caveats that apply to the study as a whole: The quantity of clinical and demographic metadata differed by source and by participant and was supplied without curation.

One collaborating source in Seattle enrolled patients during active infection and followed them longitudinally through the course of disease. Each collaborating institution followed its own protocols to collect whole blood in K2EDTA tubes. For TCRbeta analysis, collaborators shipped samples in one of three forms: frozen whole blood, isolated PBMCs, or DNA extracted from either of those sample types. CDR1 is given as MNHEY and CDR2 as SMNVEV, both from the germline V gene (reference sequence). Reading from cysteine to phenylalanine, the CDR3 counts 13 amino acids. Solely the CDR3 DNA is kept, with 39 bases framed from the first base. The junction shows trimming of 2 bases on V and 1 base on J, plus 5 bases between the germline ends. TCRbeta CDR3 regions were amplified from genomic DNA using the immunoSEQ Assay, a bias-controlled multiplex PCR. The authors processed their data as follows. Within the assay, amplification of reference gene primers was used to estimate how many nucleated cells each sample contained. To quantify the absolute abundance of each unique TCRbeta CDR3 rearrangement, sequence reads were collapsed and filtered. For each sample, productive Simpson clonality was calculated as the square root of Simpson's diversity index over productive rearrangements. TCRdb holds this immuneACCESS table with in-frame rearrangements only. Some clones are missing; in checked studies, unresolved V genes explain under half, and the rest has no known cause. D and trimming come from the DNA, and the V and J calls and clone size come from that table. The sample profile shows approximately 200,000 clones; around 95% of them were found once. The ten top clones hold 0.76% of the sample.

The sequence links TRBV27 to TRBJ1-1; the D gene assignment is ambiguous. This TCR was recovered from a man under 40 with COVID-19, enrolled during active disease. The specimen sequenced was peripheral blood. The nucleotides are TGTGCCAGCAGTTTAGCGGAGAACACTGAAGCTTTCTTT. Its translation reads: CASSLAENTEAFF.